This T cell receptor beta chain was profiled in a study of control samples from healthy donors and cancer patients. Germline V gene data show CDR1 as LGHDT and CDR2 as YNNKEL (reference sequence). V was trimmed by 4 bases and J by 0 bases, leaving 12 bases between them. The length of the CDR3 is 15 residues. Here immunoSEQ multiplex PCR was the method, and the copy in TCRdb shows in-frame clones only, minus some. Among some 130,000 clones listed, about nine tenths were seen once. The sequencing input was blood. The clonotype originates from a man in his thirties or forties in good health. V gene TRBV3-1 (or the pseudogene TRBV3-2) combines with J gene TRBJ1-1; weak D call: TRBD1 (6 bases). CDR3 bases: TGTGCCAGCAGCCGATCGGACAGCGTGAACACTGAAGCTTTCTTT. Its protein is CASSRSDSVNTEAFF.